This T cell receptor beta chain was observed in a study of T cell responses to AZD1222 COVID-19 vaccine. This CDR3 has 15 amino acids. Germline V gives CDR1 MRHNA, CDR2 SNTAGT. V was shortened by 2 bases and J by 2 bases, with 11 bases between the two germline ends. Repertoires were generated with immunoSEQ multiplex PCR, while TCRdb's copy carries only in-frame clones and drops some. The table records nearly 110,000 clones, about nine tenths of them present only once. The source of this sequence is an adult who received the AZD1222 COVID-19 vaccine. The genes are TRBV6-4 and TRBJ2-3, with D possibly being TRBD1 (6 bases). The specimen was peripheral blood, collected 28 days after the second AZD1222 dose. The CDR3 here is CASSDTGTHTDTQYF. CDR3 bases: TGTGCCAGCAGTGACACAGGGACACACACAGATACGCAGTATTTT.